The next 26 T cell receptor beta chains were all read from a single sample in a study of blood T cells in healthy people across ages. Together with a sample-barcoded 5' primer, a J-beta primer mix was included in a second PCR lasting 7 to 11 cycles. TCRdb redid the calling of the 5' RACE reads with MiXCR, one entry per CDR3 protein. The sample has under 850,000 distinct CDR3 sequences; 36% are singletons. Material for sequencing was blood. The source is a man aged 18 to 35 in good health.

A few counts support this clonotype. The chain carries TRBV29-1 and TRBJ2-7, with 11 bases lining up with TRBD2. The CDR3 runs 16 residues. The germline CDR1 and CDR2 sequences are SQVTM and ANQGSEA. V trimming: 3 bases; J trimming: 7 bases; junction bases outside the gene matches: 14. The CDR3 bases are TGCAGCGTTGAGCCTCTAGCGGGGGGTTCCTACAATGAGCAGTACTTC. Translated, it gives CSVEPLAGGSYNEQYF.

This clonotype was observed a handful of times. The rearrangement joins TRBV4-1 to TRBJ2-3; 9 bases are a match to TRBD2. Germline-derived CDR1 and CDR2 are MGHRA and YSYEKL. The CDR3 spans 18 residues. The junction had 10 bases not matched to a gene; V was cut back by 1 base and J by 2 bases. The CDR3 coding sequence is TGCGCCAGCAGCCAAGCTAGGCCAGCGGGGGGTGTCACAGATACGCAGTATTTT. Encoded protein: CASSQARPAGGVTDTQYF.

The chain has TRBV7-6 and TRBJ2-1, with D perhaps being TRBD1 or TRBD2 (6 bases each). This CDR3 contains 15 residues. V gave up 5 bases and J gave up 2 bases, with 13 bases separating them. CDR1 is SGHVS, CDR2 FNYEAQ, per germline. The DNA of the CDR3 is TGTGCCAGCAGCCGGAACGGGGGCACCTACAATGAGCAGTTCTTC. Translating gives CASSRNGGTYNEQFF.

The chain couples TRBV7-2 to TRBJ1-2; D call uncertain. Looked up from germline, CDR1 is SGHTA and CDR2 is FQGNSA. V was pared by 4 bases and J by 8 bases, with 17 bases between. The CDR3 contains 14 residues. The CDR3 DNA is TGTGCCAGCAGCTCATTTTCCGGGGTGGGGGGCTACACCTTC. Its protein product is CASSSFSGVGGYTF.

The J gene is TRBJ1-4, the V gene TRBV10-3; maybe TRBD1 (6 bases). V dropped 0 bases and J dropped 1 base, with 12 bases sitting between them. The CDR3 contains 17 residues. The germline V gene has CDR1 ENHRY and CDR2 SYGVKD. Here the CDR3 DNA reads TGTGCCATCAGTGAGTCGGGCAGGGGTGGAACTAATGAAAAACTGTTTTTT. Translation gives CAISESGRGGTNEKLFF.

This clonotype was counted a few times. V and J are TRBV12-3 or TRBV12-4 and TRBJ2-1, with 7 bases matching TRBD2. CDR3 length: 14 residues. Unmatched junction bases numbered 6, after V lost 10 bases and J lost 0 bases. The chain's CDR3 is CAIGGGSSYNEQFF. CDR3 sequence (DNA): TGTGCCATCGGCGGGGGTAGCTCCTACAATGAGCAGTTCTTC.

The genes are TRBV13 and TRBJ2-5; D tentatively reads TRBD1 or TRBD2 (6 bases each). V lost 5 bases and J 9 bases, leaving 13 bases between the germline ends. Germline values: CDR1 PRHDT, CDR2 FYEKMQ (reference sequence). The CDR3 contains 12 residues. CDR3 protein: CASSPEGEAQYF. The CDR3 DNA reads TGTGCCAGCAGCCCTGAGGGGGAGGCCCAGTACTTC.

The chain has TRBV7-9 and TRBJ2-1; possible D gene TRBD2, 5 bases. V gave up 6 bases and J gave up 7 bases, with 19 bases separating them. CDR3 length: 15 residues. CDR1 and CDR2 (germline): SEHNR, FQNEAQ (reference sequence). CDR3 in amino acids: CASRYDYRPSNEQFF. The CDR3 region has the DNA TGTGCCAGCAGATACGACTACCGCCCTTCGAATGAGCAGTTCTTC.

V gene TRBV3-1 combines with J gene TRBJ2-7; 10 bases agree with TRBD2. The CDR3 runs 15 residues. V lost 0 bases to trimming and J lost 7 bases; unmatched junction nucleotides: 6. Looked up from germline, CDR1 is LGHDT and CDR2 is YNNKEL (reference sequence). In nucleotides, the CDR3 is TGTGCCAGCAGCCAAGAGGCTAGCGGGGGTGGGGAGCAGTACTTC. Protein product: CASSQEASGGGEQYF.

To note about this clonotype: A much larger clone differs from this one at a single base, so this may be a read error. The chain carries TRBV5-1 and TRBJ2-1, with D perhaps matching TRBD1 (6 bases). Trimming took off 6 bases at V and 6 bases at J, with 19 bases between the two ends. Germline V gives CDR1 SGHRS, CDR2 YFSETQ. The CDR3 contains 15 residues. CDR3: CASTPRGTGSNEQFF. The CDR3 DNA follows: TGCGCCAGCACACCCCGGGGCACAGGGTCCAATGAGCAGTTCTTC.

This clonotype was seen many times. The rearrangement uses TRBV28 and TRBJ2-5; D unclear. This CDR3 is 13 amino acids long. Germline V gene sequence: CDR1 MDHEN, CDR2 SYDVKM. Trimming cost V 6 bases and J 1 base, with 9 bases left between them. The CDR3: CASSITVQETQYF. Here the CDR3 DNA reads TGTGCCAGCAGCATAACAGTCCAAGAGACCCAGTACTTC.

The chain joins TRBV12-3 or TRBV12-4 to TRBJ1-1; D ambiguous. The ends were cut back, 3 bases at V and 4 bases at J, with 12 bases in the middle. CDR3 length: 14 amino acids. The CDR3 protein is CASSFGVFRTEAFF. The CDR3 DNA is TGTGCCAGCAGTTTTGGGGTATTTCGCACTGAAGCTTTCTTT.

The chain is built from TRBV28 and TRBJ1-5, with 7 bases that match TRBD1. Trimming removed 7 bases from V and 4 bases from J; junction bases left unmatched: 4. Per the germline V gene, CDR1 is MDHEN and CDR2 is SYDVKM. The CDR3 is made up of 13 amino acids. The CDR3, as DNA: TGTGCCAGCACTACGACAGGGAATCAGCCCCAGCATTTT. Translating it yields CASTTTGNQPQHF.

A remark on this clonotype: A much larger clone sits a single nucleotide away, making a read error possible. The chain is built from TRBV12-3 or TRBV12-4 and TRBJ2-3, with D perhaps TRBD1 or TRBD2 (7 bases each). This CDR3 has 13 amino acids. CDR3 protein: CASRLRGGDAQYF. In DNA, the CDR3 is TGTGCCAGCAGACTCAGGGGGGGAGATGCGCAGTATTTT.

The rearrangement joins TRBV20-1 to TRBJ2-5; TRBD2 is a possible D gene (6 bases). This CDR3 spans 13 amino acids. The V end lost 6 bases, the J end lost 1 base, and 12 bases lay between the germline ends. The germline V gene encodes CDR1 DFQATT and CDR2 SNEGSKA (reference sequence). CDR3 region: CSAPGLTQETQYF. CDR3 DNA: TGCAGTGCCCCGGGACTGACCCAAGAGACCCAGTACTTC.

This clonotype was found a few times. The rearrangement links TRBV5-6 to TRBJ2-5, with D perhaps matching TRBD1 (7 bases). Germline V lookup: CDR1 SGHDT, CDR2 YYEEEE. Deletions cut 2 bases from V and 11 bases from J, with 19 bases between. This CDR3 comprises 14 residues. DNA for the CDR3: TGTGCCAGCAGCTTTGGACAGGACTACAATGAGCAGTACTTC. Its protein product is CASSFGQDYNEQYF. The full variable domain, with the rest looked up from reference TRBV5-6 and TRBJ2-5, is DAGVTQSPTHLIKTRGQQVTLRCSPKSGHDTVSWYQQALGQGPQFIFQYYEEEERQRGNFPDRFSGHQFPNYSSELNVNALLLGDSALYLCASSFGQDYNEQYFGPGTRLLVL.

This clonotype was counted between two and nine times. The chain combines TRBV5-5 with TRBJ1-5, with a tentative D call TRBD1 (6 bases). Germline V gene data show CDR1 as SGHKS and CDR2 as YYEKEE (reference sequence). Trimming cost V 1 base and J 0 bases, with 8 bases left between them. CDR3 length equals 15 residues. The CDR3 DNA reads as TGTGCCAGCAGCTTGACAGGGATTAGCAATCAGCCCCAGCATTTT. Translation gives CASSLTGISNQPQHF.

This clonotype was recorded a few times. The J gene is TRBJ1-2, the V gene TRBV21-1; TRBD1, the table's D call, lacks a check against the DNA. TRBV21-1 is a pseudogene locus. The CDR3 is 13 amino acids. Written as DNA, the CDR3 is TGTGCCAGCAAGGGGGGCGGGAACTATGGCTACACCTTC. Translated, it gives CASKGGGNYGYTF.

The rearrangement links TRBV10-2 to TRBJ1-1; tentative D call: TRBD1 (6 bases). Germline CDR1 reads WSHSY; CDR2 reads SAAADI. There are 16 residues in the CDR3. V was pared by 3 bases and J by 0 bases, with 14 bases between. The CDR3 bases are TGCGCCAGCAGTGATGGGGACGGGACAATGAACACTGAAGCTTTCTTT. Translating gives CASSDGDGTMNTEAFF.

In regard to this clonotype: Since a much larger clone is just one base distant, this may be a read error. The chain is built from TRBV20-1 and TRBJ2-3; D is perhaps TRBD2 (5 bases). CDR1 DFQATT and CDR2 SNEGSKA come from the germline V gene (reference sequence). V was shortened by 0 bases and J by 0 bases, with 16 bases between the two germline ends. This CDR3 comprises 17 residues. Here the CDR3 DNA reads TGCAGTGCTAGAGATATGGCAAGATGGACTAGCACAGATACGCAGTATTTT. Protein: CSARDMARWTSTDTQYF.

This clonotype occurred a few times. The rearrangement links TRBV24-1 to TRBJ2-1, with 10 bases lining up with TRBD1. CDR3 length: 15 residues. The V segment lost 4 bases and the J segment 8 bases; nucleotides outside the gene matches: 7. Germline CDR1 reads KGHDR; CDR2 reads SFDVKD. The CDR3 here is CATSDRTGGGHEQFF. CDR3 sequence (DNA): TGTGCCACCAGTGACAGGACAGGGGGTGGCCATGAGCAGTTCTTC.

The CDR3 DNA sequence: TGTGCCAGCAGTACCCTAGATTTCGAGCAGTACTTC. Its translation: CASSTLDFEQYF. This chain links TRBV7-2 with TRBJ2-5, with D hard to call. The DNA end is a closer match to TRBJ2-7, so the J assignment may be wrong. CDR1 is SGHTA, CDR2 FQGNSA, per germline. This CDR3 has 12 residues.

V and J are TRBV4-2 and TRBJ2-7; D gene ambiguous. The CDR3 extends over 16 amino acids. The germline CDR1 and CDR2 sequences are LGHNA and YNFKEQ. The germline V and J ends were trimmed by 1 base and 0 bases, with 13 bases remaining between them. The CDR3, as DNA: TGTGCCAGCAGCCAAGGTTCGACATACAGCTCCTACGAGCAGTACTTC. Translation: CASSQGSTYSSYEQYF.

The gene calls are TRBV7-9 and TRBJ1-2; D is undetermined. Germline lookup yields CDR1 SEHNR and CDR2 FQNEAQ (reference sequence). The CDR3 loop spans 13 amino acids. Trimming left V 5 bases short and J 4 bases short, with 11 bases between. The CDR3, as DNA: TGTGCCAGCAGCGTAGAACAGACCTATGGCTACACCTTC. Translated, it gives CASSVEQTYGYTF.

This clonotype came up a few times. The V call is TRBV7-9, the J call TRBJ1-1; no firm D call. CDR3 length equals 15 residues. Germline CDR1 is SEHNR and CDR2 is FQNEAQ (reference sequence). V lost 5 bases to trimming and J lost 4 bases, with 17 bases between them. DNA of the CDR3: TGTGCCAGCAGCCAAAATGTGGGCGGGAGCACTGAAGCTTTCTTT. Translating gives CASSQNVGGSTEAFF.

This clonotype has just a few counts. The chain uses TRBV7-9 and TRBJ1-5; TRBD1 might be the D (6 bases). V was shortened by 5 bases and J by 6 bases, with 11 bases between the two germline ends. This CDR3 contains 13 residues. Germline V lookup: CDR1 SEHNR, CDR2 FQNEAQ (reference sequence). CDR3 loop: CASSPGTPQPQHF. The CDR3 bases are TGTGCCAGCAGCCCCGGGACACCTCAGCCCCAGCATTTT.